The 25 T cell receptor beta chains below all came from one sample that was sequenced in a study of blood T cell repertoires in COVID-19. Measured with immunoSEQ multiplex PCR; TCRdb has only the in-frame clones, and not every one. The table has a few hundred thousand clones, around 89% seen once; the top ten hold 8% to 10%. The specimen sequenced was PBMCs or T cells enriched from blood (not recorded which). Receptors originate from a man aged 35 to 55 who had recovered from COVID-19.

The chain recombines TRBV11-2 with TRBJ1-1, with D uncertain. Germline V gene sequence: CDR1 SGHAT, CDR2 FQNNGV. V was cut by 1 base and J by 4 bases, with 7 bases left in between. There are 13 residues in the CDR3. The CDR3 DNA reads TGTGCCAGCAGCTTAGGAGCGGGCACTGAAGCTTTCTTT. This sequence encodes CASSLGAGTEAFF.

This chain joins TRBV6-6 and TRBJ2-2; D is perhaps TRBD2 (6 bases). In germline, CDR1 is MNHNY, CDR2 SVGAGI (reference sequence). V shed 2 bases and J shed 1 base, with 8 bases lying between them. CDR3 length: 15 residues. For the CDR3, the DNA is TGTGCCAGCAGTTACAGCGGGTGGAACACCGGGGAGCTGTTTTTT. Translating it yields CASSYSGWNTGELFF.

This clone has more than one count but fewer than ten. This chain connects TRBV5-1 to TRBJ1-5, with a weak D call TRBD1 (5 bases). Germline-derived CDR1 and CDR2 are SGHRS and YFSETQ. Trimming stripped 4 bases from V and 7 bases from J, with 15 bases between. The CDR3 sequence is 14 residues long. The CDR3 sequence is CASSGGGPKQPQHF. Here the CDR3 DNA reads TGCGCCAGCAGCGGGGGGGGTCCGAAGCAGCCCCAGCATTTT.

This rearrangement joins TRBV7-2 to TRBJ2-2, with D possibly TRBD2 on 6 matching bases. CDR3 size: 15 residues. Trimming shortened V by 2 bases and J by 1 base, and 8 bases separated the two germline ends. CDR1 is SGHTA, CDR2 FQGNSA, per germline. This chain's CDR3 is CASSLTRENTGELFF. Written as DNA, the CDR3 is TGTGCCAGCAGCTTAACGCGGGAGAACACCGGGGAGCTGTTTTTT.

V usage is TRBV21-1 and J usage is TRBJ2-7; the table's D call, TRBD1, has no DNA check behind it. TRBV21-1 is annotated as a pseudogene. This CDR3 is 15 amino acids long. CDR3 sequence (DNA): TGTGCCAGCAGACACGGACAGGGCCTTTCCCACGAGCAGTACTTC. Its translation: CASRHGQGLSHEQYF.

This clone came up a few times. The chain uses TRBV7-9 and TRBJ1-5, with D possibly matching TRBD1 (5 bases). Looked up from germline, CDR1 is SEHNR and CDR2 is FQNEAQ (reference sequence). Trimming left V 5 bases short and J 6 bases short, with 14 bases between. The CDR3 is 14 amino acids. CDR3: CASSPEGRGQPQHF. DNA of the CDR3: TGTGCCAGCAGCCCCGAAGGGAGGGGTCAGCCCCAGCATTTT. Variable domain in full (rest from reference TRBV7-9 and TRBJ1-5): DTGVSQNPRHKITKRGQNVTFRCDPISEHNRLYWYRQTLGQGPEFLTYFQNEAQLEKSRLLSDRFSAERPKGSFSTLEIQRTEQGDSAMYLCASSPEGRGQPQHFGDGTRLSIL.

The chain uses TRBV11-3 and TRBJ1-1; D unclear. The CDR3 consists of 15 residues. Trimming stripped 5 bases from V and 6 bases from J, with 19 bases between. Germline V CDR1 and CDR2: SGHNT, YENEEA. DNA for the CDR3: TGTGCCAGCAGCCCCCCGTTCAGTATGTTGGCTGAAGCTTTCTTT. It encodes CASSPPFSMLAEAFF.

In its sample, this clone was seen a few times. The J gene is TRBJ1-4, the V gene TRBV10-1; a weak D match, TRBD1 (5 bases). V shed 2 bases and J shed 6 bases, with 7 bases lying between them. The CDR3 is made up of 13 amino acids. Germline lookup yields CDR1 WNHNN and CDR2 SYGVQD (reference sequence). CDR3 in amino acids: CASSEDRDEKLFF. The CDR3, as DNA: TGCGCCAGCAGTGAGGACAGAGATGAAAAACTGTTTTTT.

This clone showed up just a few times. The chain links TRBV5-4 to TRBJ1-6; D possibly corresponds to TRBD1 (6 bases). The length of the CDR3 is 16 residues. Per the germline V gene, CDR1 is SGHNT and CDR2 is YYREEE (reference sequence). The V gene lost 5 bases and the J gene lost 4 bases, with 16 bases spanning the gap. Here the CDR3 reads CASRHAGELYNSPLHF. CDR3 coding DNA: TGTGCCAGCAGGCACGCAGGGGAACTATATAATTCACCCCTCCACTTT.

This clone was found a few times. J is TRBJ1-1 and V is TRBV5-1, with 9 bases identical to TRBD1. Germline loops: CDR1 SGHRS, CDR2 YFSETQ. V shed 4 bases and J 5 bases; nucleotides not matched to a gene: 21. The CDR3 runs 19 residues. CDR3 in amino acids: CASSQGTGLGFLEGTEAFF. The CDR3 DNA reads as TGCGCCAGCAGCCAAGGGACAGGGTTGGGTTTTCTGGAGGGGACTGAAGCTTTCTTT. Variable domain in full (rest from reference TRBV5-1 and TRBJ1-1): KAGVTQTPRYLIKTRGQQVTLSCSPISGHRSVSWYQQTPGQGLQFLFEYFSETQRNKGNFPGRFSGRQFSNSRSEMNVSTLELGDSALYLCASSQGTGLGFLEGTEAFFGQGTRLTVV.

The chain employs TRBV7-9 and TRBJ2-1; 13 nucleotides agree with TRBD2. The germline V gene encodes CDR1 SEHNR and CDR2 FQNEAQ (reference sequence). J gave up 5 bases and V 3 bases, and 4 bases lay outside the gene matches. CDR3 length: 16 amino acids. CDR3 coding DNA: TGTGCCAGCAGCTTCCTCGGACTAGCGGGAGACAATGAGCAGTTCTTC. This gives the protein CASSFLGLAGDNEQFF.

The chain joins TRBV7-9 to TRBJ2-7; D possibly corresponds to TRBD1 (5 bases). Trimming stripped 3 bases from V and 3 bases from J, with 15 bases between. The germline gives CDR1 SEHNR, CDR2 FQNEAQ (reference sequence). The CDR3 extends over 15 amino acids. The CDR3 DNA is TGTGCCAGCAGCTTGCTATCGGATAGGGGCTACGAGCAGTACTTC. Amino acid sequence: CASSLLSDRGYEQYF.

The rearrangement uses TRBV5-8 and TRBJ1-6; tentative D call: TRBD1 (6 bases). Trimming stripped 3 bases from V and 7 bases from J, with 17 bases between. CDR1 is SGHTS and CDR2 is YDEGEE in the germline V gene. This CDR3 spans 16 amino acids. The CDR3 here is CASSYGDRSVNSPLHF. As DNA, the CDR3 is TGTGCCAGCAGCTACGGTGACAGGAGTGTCAATTCACCCCTCCACTTT. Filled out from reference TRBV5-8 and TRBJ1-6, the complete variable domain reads EAGVTQSPTHLIKTRGQQATLRCSPISGHTSVYWYQQALGLGLQFLLWYDEGEERNRGNFPPRFSGRQFPNYSSELNVNALELEDSALYLCASSYGDRSVNSPLHFGNGTRLTVT.

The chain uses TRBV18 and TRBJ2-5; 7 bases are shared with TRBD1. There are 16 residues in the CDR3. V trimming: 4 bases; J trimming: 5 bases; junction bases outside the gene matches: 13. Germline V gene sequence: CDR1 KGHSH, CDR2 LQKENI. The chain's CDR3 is CASSRLPTGFRETQYF. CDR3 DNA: TGTGCCAGCTCACGGTTGCCGACAGGGTTTCGGGAGACCCAGTACTTC.

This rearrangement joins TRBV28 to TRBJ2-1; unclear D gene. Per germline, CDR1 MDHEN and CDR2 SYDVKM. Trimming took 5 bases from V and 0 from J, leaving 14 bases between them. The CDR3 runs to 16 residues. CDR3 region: CASSPSAAYSYNEQFF. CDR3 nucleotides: TGTGCCAGCAGTCCCTCTGCGGCTTACTCCTACAATGAGCAGTTCTTC.

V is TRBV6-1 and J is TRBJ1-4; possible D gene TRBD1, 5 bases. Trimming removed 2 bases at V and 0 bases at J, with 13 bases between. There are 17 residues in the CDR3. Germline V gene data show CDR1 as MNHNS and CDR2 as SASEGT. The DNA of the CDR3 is TGTGCCAGCAGTGAACCCGGCCAGGGATCAACTAATGAAAAACTGTTTTTT. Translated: CASSEPGQGSTNEKLFF.

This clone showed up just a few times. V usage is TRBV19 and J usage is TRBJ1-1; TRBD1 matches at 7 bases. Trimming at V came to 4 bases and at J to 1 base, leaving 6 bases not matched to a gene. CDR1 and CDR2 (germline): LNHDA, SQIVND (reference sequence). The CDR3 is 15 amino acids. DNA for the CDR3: TGTGCCAGTAGTACCACAGGGGTGTCGAACACTGAAGCTTTCTTT. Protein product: CASSTTGVSNTEAFF.

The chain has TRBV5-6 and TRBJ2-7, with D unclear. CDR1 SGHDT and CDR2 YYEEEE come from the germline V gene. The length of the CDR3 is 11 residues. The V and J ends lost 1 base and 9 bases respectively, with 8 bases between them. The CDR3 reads CASSLPFRQYF. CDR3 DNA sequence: TGTGCCAGCAGCTTGCCATTTAGGCAGTACTTC.

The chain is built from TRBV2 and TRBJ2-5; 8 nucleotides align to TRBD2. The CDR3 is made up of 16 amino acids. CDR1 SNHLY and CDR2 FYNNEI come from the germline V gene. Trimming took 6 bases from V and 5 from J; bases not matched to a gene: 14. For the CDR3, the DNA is TGTGCCAGCAGGAGGGCCCCGGGGGGGGCAGTCGAGACCCAGTACTTC. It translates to CASRRAPGGAVETQYF.

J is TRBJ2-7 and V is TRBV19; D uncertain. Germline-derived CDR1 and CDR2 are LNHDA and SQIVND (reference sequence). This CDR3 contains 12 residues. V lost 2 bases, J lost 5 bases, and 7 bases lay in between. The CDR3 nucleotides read TGTGCCAGTAGTATATACCAGAACGAGCAGTACTTC. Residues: CASSIYQNEQYF.

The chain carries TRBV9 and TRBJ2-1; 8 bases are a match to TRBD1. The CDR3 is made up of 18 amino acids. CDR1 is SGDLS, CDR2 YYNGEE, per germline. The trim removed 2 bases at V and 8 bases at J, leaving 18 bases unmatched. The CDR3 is CASSVQGATRGVIDEQFF. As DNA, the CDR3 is TGTGCCAGCAGCGTCCAGGGGGCTACCCGAGGTGTGATAGATGAGCAGTTCTTC. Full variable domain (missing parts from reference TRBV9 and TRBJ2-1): DSGVTQTPKHLITATGQRVTLRCSPRSGDLSVYWYQQSLDQGLQFLIQYYNGEERAKGNILERFSAQQFPDLHSELNLSSLELGDSALYFCASSVQGATRGVIDEQFFGPGTRLTVL.

CDR3 region: CASSHPSRRTGRTDTQYF. CDR3 sequence (DNA): TGTGCCAGCAGCCATCCCTCCCGCAGGACAGGGAGGACAGATACGCAGTATTTT. The rearrangement uses TRBV3-1 (or the pseudogene TRBV3-2) and TRBJ2-3, with 8 bases aligning to TRBD1. Trimming removed 3 bases from V and 3 bases from J; junction bases left unmatched: 14. This CDR3 is built from 18 residues. In germline, CDR1 is LGHDT, CDR2 YNNKEL (reference sequence).

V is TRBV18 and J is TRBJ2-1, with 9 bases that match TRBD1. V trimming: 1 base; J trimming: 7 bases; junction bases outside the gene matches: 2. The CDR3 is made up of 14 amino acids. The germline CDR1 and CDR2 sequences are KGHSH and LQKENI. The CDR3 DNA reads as TGTGCCAGCTCACCACTTGGACAGGGGAATGAGCAGTTCTTC. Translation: CASSPLGQGNEQFF.

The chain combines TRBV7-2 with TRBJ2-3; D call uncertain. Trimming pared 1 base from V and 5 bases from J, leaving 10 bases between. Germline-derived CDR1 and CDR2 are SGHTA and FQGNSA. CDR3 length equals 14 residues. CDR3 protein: CASSLDPGRDTQYF. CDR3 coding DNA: TGTGCCAGCAGCTTAGATCCGGGTAGAGATACGCAGTATTTT.

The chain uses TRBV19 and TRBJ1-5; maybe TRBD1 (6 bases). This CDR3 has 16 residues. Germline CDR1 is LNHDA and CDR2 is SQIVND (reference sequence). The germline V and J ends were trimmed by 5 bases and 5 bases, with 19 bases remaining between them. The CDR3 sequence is CASSAPTGWGDQPQHF. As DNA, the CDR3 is TGTGCCAGTAGTGCCCCGACAGGCTGGGGCGATCAGCCCCAGCATTTT.